This T cell receptor (beta chain) was recorded in a study of cytomegalovirus exposure and HLA in healthy donors. In the PCR, 60 Vbeta and 13 Jbeta primers were used. Libraries were prepared by immunoSEQ multiplex PCR; TCRdb keeps only in-frame clonotypes and omits some of them. The sample includes about 160,000 clones, just under 80% of them seen just once. Regarding the study as a whole: The classifier reportedly diagnosed cytomegalovirus status with high specificity and sensitivity. Some public TCRs appeared in many individuals, while most sequences were rare. Sequencing had likely introduced a cluster of highly shared sequence variants as an artifact.

This CDR3 spans 16 amino acids. Germline V gene sequence: CDR1 SGDLS, CDR2 YYNGEE. The junction had 6 bases not matched to a gene; V was cut back by 3 bases and J by 4 bases. A remark on this clone: What it recognizes is unknown.

The chain links TRBV9 to TRBJ2-2; 10 bases are a match to TRBD1. This receptor was obtained from a man aged 18 to 30 in good health and CMV-seropositive. The sequencing input was PBMCs. In DNA, the CDR3 is TGTGCCAGCAGCGGGCCGGGACAGGGGTTCACCGGGGAGCTGTTTTTT. Its protein product is CASSGPGQGFTGELFF.